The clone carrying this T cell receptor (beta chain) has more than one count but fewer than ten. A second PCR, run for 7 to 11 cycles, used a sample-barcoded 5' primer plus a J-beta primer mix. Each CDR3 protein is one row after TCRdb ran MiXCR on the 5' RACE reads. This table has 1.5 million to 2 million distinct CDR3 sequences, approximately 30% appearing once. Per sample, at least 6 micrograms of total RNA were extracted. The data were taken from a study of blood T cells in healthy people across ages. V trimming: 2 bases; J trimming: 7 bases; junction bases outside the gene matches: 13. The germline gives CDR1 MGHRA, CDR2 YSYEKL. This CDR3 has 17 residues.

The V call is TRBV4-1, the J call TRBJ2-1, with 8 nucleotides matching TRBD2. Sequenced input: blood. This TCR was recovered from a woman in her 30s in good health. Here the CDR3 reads CASSQRLQGGRSNEQFF. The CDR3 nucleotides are TGCGCCAGCAGCCAACGCCTTCAGGGCGGGAGGTCGAATGAGCAGTTCTTC.